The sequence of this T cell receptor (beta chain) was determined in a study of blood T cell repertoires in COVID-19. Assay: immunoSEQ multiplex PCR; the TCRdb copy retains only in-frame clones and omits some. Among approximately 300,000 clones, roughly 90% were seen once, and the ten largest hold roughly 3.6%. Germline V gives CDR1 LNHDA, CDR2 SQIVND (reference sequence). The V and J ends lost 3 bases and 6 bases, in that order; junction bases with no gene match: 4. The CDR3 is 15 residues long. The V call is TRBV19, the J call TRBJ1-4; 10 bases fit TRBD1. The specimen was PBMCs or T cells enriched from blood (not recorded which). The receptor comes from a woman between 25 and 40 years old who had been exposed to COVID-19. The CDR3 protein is CASSMRQGAYEKLFF. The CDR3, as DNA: TGTGCCAGTAGTATGCGACAGGGGGCATATGAAAAACTGTTTTTT.